The rows below give T cell receptor beta chains drawn from one sample of a study of blood T cells in healthy people across ages. TCRdb reanalysed the 5' RACE reads using MiXCR and keeps one entry per CDR3 protein. The sample lists approximately 1,000,000 distinct CDR3 sequences; roughly two fifths were seen once. The sample consisted of blood. These receptors came from a man in his late teens or twenties in good health. CDR3s include the opening cysteine and the closing phenylalanine or tryptophan. Each record gives: CDR3 length, V gene, clone size, J gene, D gene, CDR3 DNA, CDR3 protein. The D gene is left open where the match is weak. The listing skips clone size in some rows; elsewhere it reads once, few, many or a size class.

13	TRBV20-1	-	TRBJ2-7	-	TGCAGTGCTCCTCGAGAGGGAGGTAATGAGCAGTACTTC	CSAPREGGNEQYF
13	TRBV6-5	many	TRBJ1-2	TRBD1	TGTGCCAGCAGTCGGGACAGGGACTATGGCTACACCTTC	CASSRDRDYGYTF
15	TRBV10-3	many	TRBJ2-3	TRBD2	TGTGCCATCACCCCGGGAGGGCTTTACAGAGATACGCAGTATTTT	CAITPGGLYRDTQYF
16	TRBV5-1	few	TRBJ1-4	-	TGCGCCAGCAGCTTATACCGGGACGGGAATAATGAAAAACTGTTTTTT	CASSLYRDGNNEKLFF
15	TRBV9	-	TRBJ1-2	TRBD1	TGTGCCAGCAGCGCGGGACAGGGGCTCTCCTATGGCTACACCTTC	CASSAGQGLSYGYTF
15	TRBV6-6	-	TRBJ2-7	-	TGTGCCGGCAGTTACTCCCGGGGTGAAAACTACGAGCAGTACTTC	CAGSYSRGENYEQYF
13	TRBV12-3/TRBV12-4	many	TRBJ2-5	-	TGTGCCAGCAGTTTAGCGGGCCGCGAGACCCAGTACTTC	CASSLAGRETQYF
16	TRBV5-1	-	TRBJ1-1	-	TGCGCCAGCTCCCCCCGGGTGGACACCTTGAACACTGAAGCTTTCTTT	CASSPRVDTLNTEAFF
15	TRBV5-1	many	TRBJ1-2	TRBD1	TGCGCCAGCAGCTCCACCGGGACAGACAACTATGGCTACACCTTC	CASSSTGTDNYGYTF
18	TRBV20-1	-	TRBJ2-3	TRBD2	TGCAGTGCTAGAGATGGGACCTCTAGCGGGGGTTCCCCAGATACGCAGTATTTT	CSARDGTSSGGSPDTQYF
14	TRBV10-3	many	TRBJ2-3	-	TGTGCCATCAGTGATGGCCTATCACCAGATACGCAGTATTTT	CAISDGLSPDTQYF
15	TRBV12-3/TRBV12-4	few	TRBJ2-7	TRBD2	TGTGCCAGCAGTTTAGCGGGACTAGCCTACAATGAGCAGTACTTC	CASSLAGLAYNEQYF
11	TRBV20-1	-	TRBJ2-7	-	TGCAGTGCTTGGGACTTCTACGAGCAGTACTTC	CSAWDFYEQYF
16	TRBV9	-	TRBJ2-3	-	TGTGCCAGCAGCCTAGAGGGTTTTGGGTACACAGATACGCAGTATTTT	CASSLEGFGYTDTQYF
18	TRBV6-2/TRBV6-3	-	TRBJ2-7	-	TGTGCCAGCAGTTACCCGCAAGAAGGCAGGCGCAACTCCTACGAGCAGTACTTC	CASSYPQEGRRNSYEQYF
14	TRBV2	-	TRBJ1-2	-	TGTGCCAAAGGAGGGCAGGGGAATTTTTATGGCTACACCTTC	CAKGGQGNFYGYTF
14	TRBV19	few	TRBJ2-7	TRBD1	TGTGCCAGTAGTATCGGACAGGGGGGCTACGAGCAGTACTTC	CASSIGQGGYEQYF
14	TRBV18	-	TRBJ1-1	-	TGTGCCAGCTCACCACAGGGCCGGATTTCTGAAGCTTTCTTT	CASSPQGRISEAFF
14	TRBV7-8	-	TRBJ2-5	-	TGTGCCAGCAGCTTAGTGATGAGGGAAGAGACCCAGTACTTC	CASSLVMREETQYF
15	TRBV27	once	TRBJ1-1	-	TGTGCCAGCAGTTTTAGGGAGACCTTGGACACTGAAGCTTTCTTT	CASSFRETLDTEAFF
12	TRBV4-1	few	TRBJ2-1	-	TGCGCCTCTCGATCCGGGGGTGATGAGCAGTTCTTC	CASRSGGDEQFF
11	TRBV29-1	few	TRBJ2-7	-	TGCAGCGTGGACACATACAATGAGCAGTACTTC	CSVDTYNEQYF
14	TRBV20-1	-	TRBJ2-5	TRBD2	TGCAGTGCTATCCTAGCGGGGGCTGGAGAGACCCAGTACTTC	CSAILAGAGETQYF
14	TRBV10-3	-	TRBJ1-2	-	TGTGCCACCAGAGGTACCGACAGGTTCTATGGCTACACCTTC	CATRGTDRFYGYTF
15	TRBV9	few	TRBJ2-2	-	TGTGCCAGCAGCGTCCTGGCCTCGAACACCGGGGAGCTGTTTTTT	CASSVLASNTGELFF
19	TRBV6-2/TRBV6-3	few	TRBJ1-5	TRBD1	TGTGCCAGCAGTTACGAGCTGGGACAGGGGGCTGTAGGCAATCAGCCCCAGCATTTT	CASSYELGQGAVGNQPQHF
13	TRBV9	-	TRBJ2-3	-	TGTGCCAGCAGCGTAGCGAGCGTGGATACGCAGTATTTT	CASSVASVDTQYF
12	TRBV30	few	TRBJ2-7	-	TGTGCCTGGAGTCCCGCATCCTACGAGCAGTACTTC	CAWSPASYEQYF
15	TRBV4-2	-	TRBJ1-2	-	TGTGCCAGCAGCCAAGTTGGCGAGTCTAACTATGGCTACACCTTC	CASSQVGESNYGYTF
14	TRBV20-1	few	TRBJ2-1	TRBD2	TGCAGTGCTGGAACTAGCGGGGGGGACCGTGAGCAGTTCTTC	CSAGTSGGDREQFF
16	TRBV7-2	-	TRBJ1-1	-	TGTGCCAGCAGCTTAGCTTTAAGGGGCGCGGACACTGAAGCTTTCTTT	CASSLALRGADTEAFF
13	TRBV20-1	few	TRBJ1-6	TRBD1	TGCAGTGCTACGGACAGGGATAATTCACCCCTCCACTTT	CSATDRDNSPLHF
14	TRBV20-1	-	TRBJ2-7	-	TGCAGTGCTAGAGAAGGGGGTACCCACTACGAGCAGTACTTC	CSAREGGTHYEQYF
17	TRBV20-1	-	TRBJ2-7	-	TGCAGTGCTAGAGTCAAGGGGAGCCTTTCCGACTCCTACGAGCAGTACTTC	CSARVKGSLSDSYEQYF
12	TRBV25-1	-	TRBJ1-1	-	TGTGCCAGCAGGTCGGCGGCGGGAGAAGCTTTCTTT	CASRSAAGEAFF
14	TRBV20-1	-	TRBJ2-5	TRBD1	TGCAGTGCTAAAGGGACAGGGCACAAGGAGACCCAGTACTTC	CSAKGTGHKETQYF
14	TRBV7-2	-	TRBJ1-2	-	TGTGCCAGCAGCTTAGGCGGAGATACCTATGGCTACACCTTC	CASSLGGDTYGYTF
16	TRBV6-5	-	TRBJ2-2	-	TGTGCCAGCAGTTACTCGAGACGGGGGGCCGTCGGGGAGCTGTTTTTT	CASSYSRRGAVGELFF
15	TRBV6-6	few	TRBJ1-2	-	TGTGCCAGCAGCCCTTCCCCTTACTGGGTCTATGGCTACACCTTC	CASSPSPYWVYGYTF
15	TRBV20-1	-	TRBJ1-2	-	TGCAGTGCTAGAGACGACCATGGACAGCTTTATGGCTACACCTTC	CSARDDHGQLYGYTF
16	TRBV7-2	-	TRBJ1-1	-	TGTGCCAGCAGCTTAGCCTTTCGGTCTGGGGACACTGAAGCTTTCTTT	CASSLAFRSGDTEAFF
18	TRBV5-5	few	TRBJ2-1	TRBD1	TGTGCCAGCAGTTCGCCCATCGACAGGGGGAGCCCCTACAATGAGCAGTTCTTC	CASSSPIDRGSPYNEQFF
13	TRBV9	-	TRBJ2-3	-	TGTGCCAGCAGCAAGGACCGGCGAGATACGCAGTATTTT	CASSKDRRDTQYF
11	TRBV20-1	few	TRBJ1-2	-	TGCAGTGCTAAGGAGGGGGGTGGCTACACCTTC	CSAKEGGGYTF
15	TRBV7-2	-	TRBJ1-4	TRBD1	TGTGCCAGCAGCCCCTACCGGGACAGTTATGAAAAACTGTTTTTT	CASSPYRDSYEKLFF
14	TRBV5-1	few	TRBJ2-3	-	TGCGCCAGCAGCTTGAGGCAGGCCAGAGATACGCAGTATTTT	CASSLRQARDTQYF
15	TRBV7-2	few	TRBJ1-2	TRBD1	TGTGCCAGCAGCATCCGGACAGGGAATAACTATGGCTACACCTTC	CASSIRTGNNYGYTF
12	TRBV27	-	TRBJ1-1	-	TGTGCCAGCGGTTTCGCGACAGGACAAGCTTTCTTT	CASGFATGQAFF
16	TRBV4-1	once	TRBJ1-5	-	TGCGCCAGCAGCCAAGGGGGGGCTTTGAGCAATCAGCCCCAGCATTTT	CASSQGGALSNQPQHF
16	TRBV7-9	few	TRBJ1-2	TRBD1	TGTGCCAGCAGCTTTGGCCGAGGACAGGAAAACTATGGCTACACCTTC	CASSFGRGQENYGYTF
11	TRBV6-1	few	TRBJ2-5	-	TGTGCCAGCAGTGAATTTGGGGTCCAGTACTTC	CASSEFGVQYF
19	TRBV24-1	-	TRBJ2-1	TRBD2	TGTGCCACCAGTGCCGGGACTAGCGGGGGGGCGATCTCCTACAATGAGCAGTTCTTC	CATSAGTSGGAISYNEQFF
15	TRBV12-3/TRBV12-4	-	TRBJ2-1	-	TGTGCCAGCACCTCCCCCCAGCGACAGAACAATGAGCAGTTCTTC	CASTSPQRQNNEQFF